The sequence of this T cell receptor (beta chain) was determined in a study of blood T cell repertoires in COVID-19 (dated by TCRdb to about 2020). Broadly, across the study: Samples covering the acute and convalescent phases of COVID-19 were provided by collaborators in the United States, Italy and Spain. Deeply sampled blood TCRbeta repertoires from subjects exposed to, actively infected with, or recovered from COVID-19 were included in the dataset. Where available, HLA class I and class II types were obtained from metadata supplied by the sample provider rather than from assay-based typing. The prospective study material was composed of cDNA or gDNA derived from T cells, B-cell-depleted T cells, or PBMCs. A de-identified subject ID, COVID-19 status, age in years and sex were almost always included in the sample metadata. A freely available public database, intended as a resource for researchers studying the immune response to SARS-CoV-2, is where the repertoires were released. The samples were drawn from the first 160 participants of the ongoing ImmuneRACE study and from some 1,300 subjects provided by 6 global collaborators.

Summary of the overall study and its limitations: The amount of clinical and demographic metadata varied by source and participant and was provided uncurated.

TCRbeta CDR3 regions were amplified from genomic DNA using the immunoSEQ Assay, a bias-controlled multiplex PCR. From the authors' description of their analysis: Nucleated cell counts per sample were estimated from amplification of reference gene primers within the assay. Sequence reads were collapsed and filtered to measure the absolute abundance of every unique TCRbeta CDR3 rearrangement. Productive Simpson clonality was computed per sample as the square root of Simpson's diversity index over productive rearrangements. Not all clones reach the TCRdb copy of this immuneACCESS table, which keeps in-frame sequences only. Checked studies attribute under half of the gap to unresolved V genes and leave the rest unexplained. V and J calls and clone size come straight from that table; D and trimming were deduced from the DNA. The sample table contains more than 30,000 clones; only one count was recorded for about 88% of them. About 11% of the sample is in the top ten clones.

Collaborating institutions collected whole blood in K2EDTA tubes following their own protocols. Collaborator samples were shipped for TCRbeta analysis as frozen whole blood, isolated PBMCs, or DNA extracted from either sample type. The CDR3 runs 12 amino acids, cysteine and phenylalanine included. The DNA shown is the 36-base CDR3, in frame from base 1. Sequences SGHAT (CDR1) and FQNNGV (CDR2) are obtained from the germline V gene. V is pared back by 0 bases and J by 10 bases, with 7 bases lying between the germline termini. Points on this clone: No antigen is known for it. Base-call qualities are not available, and no considerably larger clone is one nucleotide away.

Recombination linked TRBV11-2 to TRBJ2-1, with the identity of the D gene unclear. This clonotype originated in a man aged 55 to 70 with active COVID-19. Sample: peripheral blood. The DNA is TGTGCCAGCAGCTTAGACCGACACGAGCAGTTCTTC. This is translated as CASSLDRHEQFF. Here the CDR3 is joined to the reference TRBV11-2 and TRBJ2-1 genes, and the full variable domain is: EAGVAQSPRYKIIEKRQSVAFWCNPISGHATLYWYQQILGQGPKLLIQFQNNGVVDDSQLPKDRFSAERLKGVDSTLKIQPAKLEDSAVYLCASSLDRHEQFFGPGTRLTVL.